This TCR beta chain was documented in a study of cytomegalovirus exposure and HLA in healthy donors (dated by TCRdb to about 2017). The study in broad terms: An earlier analysis of approximately 640 of the donors reported 276 Gb of sequence data and some 120 million unique TCR beta sequences from 150 million to 200 million T cells. Roughly 300 gigabases of sequencing data and 70 million to 85 million unique TCR sequences were included in an early release covering 550 to 800 HLA-typed donors. Of the 300 to 450 genotyped donors, 65% to 90% were placed in the genetic ancestry cluster associated with self-reported Caucasian donors. The study aimed to test whether signatures of past pathogen exposure could be identified by cataloging public T cell receptors. The study used immunosequencing to profile the T cell repertoires of 670 or so subjects and linked those repertoires to cytomegalovirus serostatus. Besides the first cohort of some 670 subjects, a separate validation cohort made up of about 120 different subjects was used. To predict cytomegalovirus infection status, the study combined high-throughput TCR immunosequencing, statistical association of individual TCRs with disease status, and machine learning. A later analysis re-examined previously published TCR beta repertoires from 610 or so donors and added high-resolution HLA genotyping to investigate patterns of TCR occurrence. The later analysis used no new phenotypic data to find candidate immune exposures, relying instead on TCR beta sequences and their occurrence across donors. An earlier analysis of 500 to 750 of the donors applied high-throughput TCR beta sequencing to assess whether each TCR beta V gene segment acted as functional or pseudogenic. Donor age, sex, ethnicity and CMV serostatus were collected together with the repertoire data. Genome-wide SNP genotypes for about 65% of the 666 donors were used in a later genetic analysis, which treated that subset as a discovery cohort. Every discovery cohort repertoire had been produced on one sequencing platform. HLA typing included class I and class II loci at four-digit resolution. The number of typed donors differed by locus: about 629-640 for A, B, C, DRB1 and DQB1; 500 to 550 for DQA1; around 580 for DPA1; and around 490 for DPB1. About five DR-DQ haplotypes were treated as single units for association and clustering because of strong linkage in the cohort. Across some 400 genotyped donors of the cohort, an average of about 200,000 unique TCR beta nucleotide sequences per donor were sequenced, and 15% to 20% of those sequences were non-productive. General study outcomes and caveats: The authors suggested that the approach could potentially be extended to other disease states and immunological phenotypes. Roughly uniform sequencing depth across donors was assumed in presence/absence analyses, although this assumption may not hold. The classifier was reported to diagnose cytomegalovirus status with high specificity and sensitivity in both the original cohort and the validation cohort. A later analysis reported that several top co-occurrence clusters appeared linked to parvovirus B19, influenza, CMV and Epstein-Barr virus. A further reported finding was that TCR beta sequences accurately predicted the HLA-A and HLA-B alleles for most subjects in the first cohort. In the study, about 150 TCR beta chains were listed as associated with cytomegalovirus. In a later genetic analysis, a missense DCLRE1C variant was associated with V-gene and J-gene trimming of TCR beta chains, and the association was replicated in an independent cohort. In an earlier analysis of around 500 of the donors, most TCR beta V segments appeared in productive rearrangements about 90% or about 30% of the time, broadly matching IMGT annotations. According to a later analysis, TCR association rates differed among HLA loci, with DRB1 alleles showing the most associated TCRs and HLA-C alleles showing the fewest. According to a later genetic analysis, donors in an Asian-associated ancestry cluster had fewer N-insertions in productive TCRs than the approximately 700-donor mean. In this cohort, only TCR beta chains were sequenced, and detectable features were limited by the absence of alpha or paired-chain data. A cluster of highly shared sequence variants was judged likely to represent a technical artifact of the sequencing pipeline. Immune exposure information for the cohort was limited to CMV serostatus. A later analysis associated 15,000 to 20,000 TCR beta sequences with specific HLA alleles at a false discovery rate of 0.05. In a later analysis, most CMV-associated TCR beta chains were found to appear HLA-restricted, with HLA associations seemingly driven largely by CMV exposure. The 87-base-pair reads could not distinguish some IMGT-functional V segments, including TRBV6-2 and TRBV6-3, so those segments were excluded. Linkage disequilibrium might explain the correlated functional status among segregating V segments, but an unknown experimental factor could not be ruled out. While some public TCRs were present in many individuals, most TCR sequences turned up only very rarely across donors. When HLA alleles, especially DR and DQ, strongly co-occurred, attributing TCR associations to individual alleles was difficult. In vitro tests confirmed that a few of the cytomegalovirus-associated TCR beta chains recognize cytomegalovirus antigens. Because counts were too low, seventeen rarely observed V segments, including chromosome 9 orphons, were left out of the earlier analysis of about 500 of the donors. HLA typing was unavailable for some donors at each locus, so association tests used only the typed subset. In a later analysis, HLA-associated TCR beta chains were found to be more clonally expanded and to have lower generation probabilities than equally common non-associated chains.

Libraries were constructed by the immunoSEQ multiplex PCR assay. A mixture of 60 forward primers for TCR Vbeta segments and 13 reverse primers for TCR Jbeta segments was used in the multiplex PCR. Amplification of the CDR3 region of rearranged TCR beta genes was performed with a multiplex PCR assay on genomic DNA. On the Illumina HiSeq System, the amplified TCR beta libraries were sequenced as 87-base-pair reads. As for the authors' bioinformatics: Across the 600 to 700 repertoires, a later analysis counted 78 million or so unique TCR beta chains, around 11 million of which were shared by at least two donors. Raw reads were error-corrected and collapsed into unique sequences with a nearest-neighbor algorithm that merged closely related sequences to remove PCR and sequencing errors. To assign V, D and J gene segments, CDR3 sequences were aligned to IMGT reference sequences. Each retained sequence needed at least a six-nucleotide match to both a V gene segment and a J gene segment. Rearrangements were classified as productive when the CDR3 lacked stop codons and remained in frame with V and J, and all other rearrangements were classified as non-productive. CDR3 was defined according to IMGT convention as the region running from the second conserved V-encoded cysteine to the conserved J-encoded phenylalanine. The earlier analysis of about 500 of the donors excluded sequences that lacked an unambiguous match to a single V gene segment. In an earlier analysis of 450 to 700 of the donors, V segments were called functional above 56.7% productive rearrangements and were called segregating when the between-donor standard deviation exceeded 5%. A statistical classification framework was built for diagnosing cytomegalovirus status from the catalog of TCR beta chain sequences. In a later analysis, TCR nucleotide sequences were compared against IMGT/GENE-DB human TR gene sequences so that V and J genes could be assigned. The TCRdist pipeline was used in a later analysis to assign CDR3 sequences and most-parsimonious VDJ recombination scenarios. A later analysis defined each TCR beta chain by its CDR3 amino acid sequence plus V-gene family, and excluded reads lacking a unique V-gene family. In a later analysis, fewer than 650 highly shared, low-generation-probability nucleotide sequences were removed to address suspected cross-contamination and a sequencing artifact. In a later analysis, a clonal expansion index was calculated for each public chain from normalized within-repertoire ranks of inferred template counts. A later analysis computed generation probabilities with a VDJ recombination model fitted to out-of-frame rearrangements, and checked the results against IGoR. Hypergeometric tests were used in a later analysis to score TCR-TCR, TCR-HLA and TCR-CMV co-occurrence, with a repertoire-size bias correction applied to the TCR pairs. A later analysis estimated false discovery rates by permuting HLA or CMV assignments 20 times. In a later analysis, co-occurring TCRs were grouped with DBSCAN, and TCRdist sequence similarity was added when clustering was performed within HLA-allele-positive subsets. Repertoires with fewer than 30,000 or more than 120,000 public chains, plus five repertoires with anomalous nucleotide sharing, were excluded from co-occurrence clustering. TCRdb re-hosts the immuneACCESS table, in-frame sequences only. Its copies lack some clones; in the studies checked, an unresolved V gene accounts for under half of them, and the cause for the rest is not known. D and trimming were read from the DNA, whereas the V and J calls and clone size are those reported in that table. For this sample the table gives a few hundred thousand clones, of which around 80% were detected only once. 0.22% of the sample belongs to the ten largest clones.

CDR1 and CDR2 (SGHKS, YYEKEE) derive from the germline V gene (reference sequence). V is trimmed back by 4 bases and J by 6 bases, and the junction contains 12 bases that no gene match accounts for. The CDR3 holds 16 amino acids from the cysteine to the phenylalanine. Only CDR3 DNA remains: 48 bases, in frame from the first base. The cohort was made up of about 610 healthy bone marrow donors. At the time of sampling, all cohort members were nominally healthy, though unrecorded immune exposures were likely present. The donor was CMV seronegative and belonged to the group of more than 300 seronegative cohort members. Every donor gave a peripheral blood sample, and the peripheral blood mononuclear cells from that sample were used for TCR beta sequencing. The Qiagen DNeasy Blood Extraction Kit was used to extract genomic DNA from the blood cell samples. A note on this clone: What this receptor recognizes is not known. No base quality values were provided; no much bigger clone lies one nucleotide off.

The chain links TRBV5-5 with TRBJ2-1, with TRBD2 identical over 8 junction bases. The source material was PBMCs. This TCR came from a girl aged 2 to 9 in good health and CMV-seronegative. The CDR3 amino acid sequence is: CASSPSPAGVVNEQFF. The DNA reads TGTGCCAGCAGCCCGAGTCCAGCGGGAGTTGTCAATGAGCAGTTCTTC.